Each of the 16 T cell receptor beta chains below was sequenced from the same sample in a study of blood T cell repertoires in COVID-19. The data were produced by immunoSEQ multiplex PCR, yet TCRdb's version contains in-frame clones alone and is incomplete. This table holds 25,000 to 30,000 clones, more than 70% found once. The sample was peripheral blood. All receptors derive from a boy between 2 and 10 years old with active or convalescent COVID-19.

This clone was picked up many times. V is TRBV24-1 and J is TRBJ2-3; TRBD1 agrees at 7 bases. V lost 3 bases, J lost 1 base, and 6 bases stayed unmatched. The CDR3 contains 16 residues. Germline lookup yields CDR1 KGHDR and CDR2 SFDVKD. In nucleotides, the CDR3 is TGTGCCACCAGTGATCATGACAGGGACGGCACAGATACGCAGTATTTT. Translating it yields CATSDHDRDGTDTQYF.

CDR3: CASSLGSGGGSYNEQFF. The CDR3 DNA follows: TGCGCCAGCAGCCTCGGAAGTGGGGGCGGCTCCTACAATGAGCAGTTCTTC. The chain has TRBV4-1 and TRBJ2-1; possibly TRBD1 for D (6 bases). The CDR3 sequence is 17 residues long. Germline V gene data show CDR1 as MGHRA and CDR2 as YSYEKL. Trimming took 4 bases from V and 0 from J, leaving 16 bases between them.

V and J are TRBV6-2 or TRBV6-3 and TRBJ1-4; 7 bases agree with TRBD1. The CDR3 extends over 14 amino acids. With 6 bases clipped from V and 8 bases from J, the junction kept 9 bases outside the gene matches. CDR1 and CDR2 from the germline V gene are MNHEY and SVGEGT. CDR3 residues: CASSTRGLREKLFF. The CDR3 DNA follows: TGTGCCAGCAGCACGAGGGGGCTGCGAGAAAAACTGTTTTTT.

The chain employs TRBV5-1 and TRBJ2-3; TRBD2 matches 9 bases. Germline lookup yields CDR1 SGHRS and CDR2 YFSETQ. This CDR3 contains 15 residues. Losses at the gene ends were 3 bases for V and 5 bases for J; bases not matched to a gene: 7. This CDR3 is CASSSRTSVIDTQYF. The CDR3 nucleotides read TGCGCCAGCAGCTCTAGGACTAGCGTTATAGATACGCAGTATTTT. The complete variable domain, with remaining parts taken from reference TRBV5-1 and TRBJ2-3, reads KAGVTQTPRYLIKTRGQQVTLSCSPISGHRSVSWYQQTPGQGLQFLFEYFSETQRNKGNFPGRFSGRQFSNSRSEMNVSTLELGDSALYLCASSSRTSVIDTQYFGPGTRLTVL.

The chain's CDR3 is CASLVWNTEAFF. CDR3 sequence (DNA): TGTGCCAGTCTCGTTTGGAACACTGAAGCTTTCTTT. The rearrangement links TRBV28 to TRBJ1-1; D is undetermined. This CDR3 contains 12 residues. Germline V gives CDR1 MDHEN, CDR2 SYDVKM. V was clipped by 9 bases and J by 1 base, with 9 bases between them. Full variable domain (rest looked up from reference TRBV28 and TRBJ1-1): DVKVTQSSRYLVKRTGEKVFLECVQDMDHENMFWYRQDPGLGLRLIYFSYDVKMKEKGDIPEGYSVSREKKERFSLILESASTNQTSMYLCASLVWNTEAFFGQGTRLTVV.

CDR3 nucleotide sequence: TGTGCCAGCAGTGAATCTGGCGGACTTAGCAATCAGCCCCAGCATTTT. Encoded protein: CASSESGGLSNQPQHF. The chain joins TRBV6-1 to TRBJ1-5, with no clear D. Trimming removed 2 bases at V and 0 bases at J, with 11 bases between. CDR1 and CDR2 (germline): MNHNS, SASEGT. This CDR3 has 16 residues.

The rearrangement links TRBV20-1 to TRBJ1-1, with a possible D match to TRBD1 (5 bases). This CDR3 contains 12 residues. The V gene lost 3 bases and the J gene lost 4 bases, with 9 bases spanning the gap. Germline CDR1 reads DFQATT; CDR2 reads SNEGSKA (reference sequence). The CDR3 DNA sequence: TGCAGTGCTAGTTCCGGGGGCACTGAAGCTTTCTTT. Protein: CSASSGGTEAFF.

This chain's CDR3 is CASSYSRDSFKTEAFF. The CDR3 nucleotides read TGTGCCAGCAGTTACTCCCGGGACAGCTTTAAGACTGAAGCTTTCTTT. This chain uses TRBV6-2 or TRBV6-3 with TRBJ1-1; TRBD1 matches at 7 bases. Per the germline V gene, CDR1 is MNHEY and CDR2 is SVGEGT. The CDR3 covers 16 residues. J gave up 5 bases and V 0 bases, and 9 bases lay outside the gene matches.

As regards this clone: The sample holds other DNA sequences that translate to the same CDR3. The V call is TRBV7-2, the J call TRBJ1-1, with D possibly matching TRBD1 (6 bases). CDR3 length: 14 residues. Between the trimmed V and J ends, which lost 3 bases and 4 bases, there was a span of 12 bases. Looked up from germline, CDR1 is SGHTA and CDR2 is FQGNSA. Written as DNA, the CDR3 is TGTGCCAGCAGCTTGGGCCAGGGGAGCACTGAAGCTTTCTTT. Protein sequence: CASSLGQGSTEAFF.

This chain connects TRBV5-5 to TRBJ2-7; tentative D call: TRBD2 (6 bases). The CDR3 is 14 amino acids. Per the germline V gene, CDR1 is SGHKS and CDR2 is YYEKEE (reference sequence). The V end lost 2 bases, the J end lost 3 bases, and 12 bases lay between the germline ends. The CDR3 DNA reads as TGTGCCAGCAGCTTTGCAGGGACTGACTACGAGCAGTACTTC. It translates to CASSFAGTDYEQYF.

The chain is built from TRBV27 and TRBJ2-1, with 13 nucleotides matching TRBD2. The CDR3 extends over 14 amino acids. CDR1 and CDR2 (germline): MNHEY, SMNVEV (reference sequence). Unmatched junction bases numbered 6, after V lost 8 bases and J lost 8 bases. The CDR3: CASYTSGRADEQFF. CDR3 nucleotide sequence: TGTGCCAGCTACACTAGCGGGAGGGCGGATGAGCAGTTCTTC.

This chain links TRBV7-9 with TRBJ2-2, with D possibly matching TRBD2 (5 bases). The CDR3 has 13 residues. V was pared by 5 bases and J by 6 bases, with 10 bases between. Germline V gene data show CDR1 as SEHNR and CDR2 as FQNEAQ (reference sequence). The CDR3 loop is CASSRLEAGELFF. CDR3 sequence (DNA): TGTGCCAGCAGCCGACTGGAGGCCGGGGAGCTGTTTTTT.

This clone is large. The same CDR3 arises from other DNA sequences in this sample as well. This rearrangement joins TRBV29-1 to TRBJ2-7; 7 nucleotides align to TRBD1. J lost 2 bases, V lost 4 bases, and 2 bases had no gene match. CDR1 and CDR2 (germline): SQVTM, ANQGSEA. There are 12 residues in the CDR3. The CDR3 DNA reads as TGCAGCGTTGGGGACAGCACCTACGAGCAGTACTTC. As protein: CSVGDSTYEQYF.

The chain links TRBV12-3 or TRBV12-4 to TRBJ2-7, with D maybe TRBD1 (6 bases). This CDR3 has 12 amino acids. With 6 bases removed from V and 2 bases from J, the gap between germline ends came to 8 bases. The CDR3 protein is CASSRTAYEQYF. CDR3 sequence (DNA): TGTGCCAGCAGCCGGACAGCCTACGAGCAGTACTTC.

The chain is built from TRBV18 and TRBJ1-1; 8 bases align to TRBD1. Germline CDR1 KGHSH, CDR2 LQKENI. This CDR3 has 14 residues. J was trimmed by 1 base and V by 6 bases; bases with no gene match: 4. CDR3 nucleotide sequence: TGTGCCAGCTCTCGTGACAGGGGGAACACTGAAGCTTTCTTT. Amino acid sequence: CASSRDRGNTEAFF.

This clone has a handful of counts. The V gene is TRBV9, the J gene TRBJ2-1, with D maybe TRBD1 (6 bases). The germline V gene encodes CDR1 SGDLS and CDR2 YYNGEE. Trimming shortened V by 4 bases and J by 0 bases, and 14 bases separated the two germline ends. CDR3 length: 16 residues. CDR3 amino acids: CASSPRPDSSYNEQFF. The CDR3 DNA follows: TGTGCCAGCAGCCCCCGGCCGGACAGCTCCTACAATGAGCAGTTCTTC.